Presented here are 30 T cell receptor beta chains from one specimen sequenced in a study of cytomegalovirus exposure and HLA in healthy donors. With 60 Vbeta and 13 Jbeta primers, the PCR was carried out. Only in-frame clones appear in the TCRdb table, and some are missing; sequencing was by immunoSEQ multiplex PCR. The table lists about 150,000 clones, over 8% of them singletons. The sample taken for sequencing was PBMCs. The receptors shown here come from a male donor in good health and CMV-seronegative.

About this clone: At one boundary the junction diverges from the germline segment, which might be a read error. This chain links TRBV2 with TRBJ1-2; TRBD1 might be the D (5 bases). CDR3 size: 13 residues. Germline CDR1 and CDR2: SNHLY and FYNNEI. The CDR3 region has the DNA TGTGCCAGCAGGGAAGGGACTGTATATGGCTACACCTTC. Translation: CASREGTVYGYTF. Full variable domain (outside the CDR3, taken from reference TRBV2 and TRBJ1-2): EPEVTQTPSHQVTQMGQEVILRCVPISNHLYFYWYRQILGQKVEFLVSFYNNEISEKSEIFDDQFSVERPDGSNFTLKIRSTKLEDSAMYFCASREGTVYGYTFGSGTRLTVV.

The chain couples TRBV27 to TRBJ1-4; D is uncertain. The CDR3 contains 18 residues. Germline V gene lookup returns CDR1 MNHEY and CDR2 SMNVEV (reference sequence). V was trimmed by 2 bases and J by 0 bases, leaving 16 bases between them. The CDR3 reads CASSLKAGSFATNEKLFF. Written as DNA, the CDR3 is TGTGCCAGCAGTTTAAAGGCAGGCTCCTTTGCAACTAATGAAAAACTGTTTTTT.

The J gene is TRBJ2-5, the V gene TRBV9, with D perhaps TRBD1 (6 bases). Near its end, the DNA agrees better with TRBJ2-7, so the J call may be wrong. This CDR3 spans 17 amino acids. Germline CDR1 SGDLS, CDR2 YYNGEE. CDR3: CASSASYSGTSVYEQYF. The DNA for the CDR3 is TGTGCCAGCAGCGCCTCCTACTCCGGGACATCGGTCTACGAGCAGTACTTC.

This clone was detected only a few times. This chain links TRBV2 with TRBJ1-4; the D gene is possibly TRBD1 (6 bases). Germline-derived CDR1 and CDR2 are SNHLY and FYNNEI. This CDR3 has 13 residues. V was trimmed by 7 bases and J by 0 bases, leaving 6 bases between them. The CDR3 sequence is CASNRATNEKLFF. The CDR3 DNA reads as TGTGCCAGCAACAGGGCAACTAATGAAAAACTGTTTTTT.

This clone has a handful of counts. The chain recombines TRBV15 with TRBJ2-7, with 7 bases lining up with TRBD1. This CDR3 region has 14 residues. Germline CDR1 and CDR2: LNHNV and YYDKDF (reference sequence). The V gene end was trimmed by 1 base and the J gene end by 1 base; junction bases not matched to a gene: 1. The CDR3 DNA reads TGTGCCACCAGCAGAGGCAGGGGGTCCTACGAGCAGTACTTC. Translated: CATSRGRGSYEQYF. Full variable domain (remainder filled in from reference TRBV15 and TRBJ2-7): DAMVIQNPRYQVTQFGKPVTLSCSQTLNHNVMYWYQQKSSQAPKLLFHYYDKDFNNEADTPDNFQSRRPNTSFCFLDIRSPGLGDTAMYLCATSRGRGSYEQYFGPGTRLTVT.

This clone was seen a few times. The chain combines TRBV6-4 with TRBJ2-1, with 7 bases matching TRBD2. The CDR3 is 14 residues long. Looked up from germline, CDR1 is MRHNA and CDR2 is SNTAGT. The V and J ends lost 2 bases and 2 bases, in that order; junction bases with no gene match: 0. Written as DNA, the CDR3 is TGTGCCAGCAGTGACGGGGGGGCCTACAATGAGCAGTTCTTC. Its protein product is CASSDGGAYNEQFF.

The sample holds a few counts of this clone. The rearrangement links TRBV7-2 to TRBJ2-1, with a weak D call TRBD2 (6 bases). V was cut by 1 base and J by 0 bases, with 10 bases left in between. The germline CDR1 and CDR2 sequences are SGHTA and FQGNSA. This CDR3 is built from 16 residues. In DNA form, the CDR3 reads TGTGCCAGCAGCTTAGTGACTAGGAGCTCCTACAATGAGCAGTTCTTC. Its translation: CASSLVTRSSYNEQFF.

This clone has only a few counts. The chain uses TRBV30 and TRBJ2-7; 9 bases map to TRBD2. The germline V gene encodes CDR1 GTSNPN and CDR2 SVGIG (reference sequence). The CDR3 sequence is 14 residues long. Trimming at V came to 3 bases and at J to 12 bases, leaving 15 bases not matched to a gene. CDR3 nucleotides: TGTGCCTGGAGGACAGGGACTAGCAGTAAACGGGCGTACTTC. Its translation: CAWRTGTSSKRAYF.

Only a few counts were recorded for this clone. This chain uses TRBV28 with TRBJ2-7; possibly TRBD2 for D (6 bases). The germline V gene encodes CDR1 MDHEN and CDR2 SYDVKM. With 6 bases removed from V and 5 bases from J, the gap between germline ends came to 8 bases. The CDR3 extends over 11 amino acids. CDR3 in DNA: TGTGCCAGCAGCCCGGGGGACGAGCAGTACTTC. This sequence encodes CASSPGDEQYF.

As concerns this clone: Other DNA variants within this sample encode the same CDR3. The V gene is TRBV28, the J gene TRBJ1-5; no clear D. The V and J ends lost 3 bases and 7 bases respectively, with 19 bases between them. The CDR3 extends over 16 amino acids. Germline V CDR1 and CDR2: MDHEN, SYDVKM. The CDR3 coding sequence is TGTGCCAGCAGTTTGAGATTAACGCTGAACAGCCAGCCCCAGCATTTT. It translates to CASSLRLTLNSQPQHF. Drawing the rest from reference TRBV28 and TRBJ1-5, the complete variable domain is DVKVTQSSRYLVKRTGEKVFLECVQDMDHENMFWYRQDPGLGLRLIYFSYDVKMKEKGDIPEGYSVSREKKERFSLILESASTNQTSMYLCASSLRLTLNSQPQHFGDGTRLSIL.

The chain couples TRBV6-4 to TRBJ1-2; possible D gene TRBD1, 5 bases. With 4 bases removed from V and 7 bases from J, the gap between germline ends came to 13 bases. Germline lookup yields CDR1 MRHNA and CDR2 SNTAGT. The CDR3 contains 13 residues. DNA for the CDR3: TGTGCCAGCAGTGCAGGGCAAGGATCTGGCTACACCTTC. This gives the protein CASSAGQGSGYTF.

The chain uses TRBV7-9 and TRBJ2-7; 8 bases match TRBD1. V dropped 5 bases and J dropped 4; count of bases not matched to a gene: 4. The germline gives CDR1 SEHNR, CDR2 FQNEAQ (reference sequence). This CDR3 has 13 amino acids. For the CDR3, the DNA is TGTGCCAGCAGCCCACGGACAGGGTACGAGCAGTACTTC. Residues: CASSPRTGYEQYF.

This clone came up a few times. V is TRBV11-1 and J is TRBJ2-7; possibly TRBD2 for D (7 bases). CDR1 and CDR2 (germline): SGHAT, FQDESV (reference sequence). The length of the CDR3 is 15 residues. V was trimmed by 3 bases and J by 0 bases, leaving 12 bases between them. The CDR3 DNA reads TGTGCCAGCAGCTTGGGGGGGACAATCTCCTACGAGCAGTACTTC. Translation: CASSLGGTISYEQYF.

This chain links TRBV11-2 with TRBJ2-7; 13 bases are a match to TRBD2. Trimming at V came to 5 bases and at J to 4 bases, leaving 8 bases not matched to a gene. The CDR3 totals 16 residues. Germline V gene data show CDR1 as SGHAT and CDR2 as FQNNGV. DNA for the CDR3: TGTGCCAGCAGCCCAGCCGGGACTAGCGGGAATTACGAGCAGTACTTC. Translation: CASSPAGTSGNYEQYF.

The chain carries TRBV6-1 and TRBJ1-5, with a possible D match to TRBD1 (6 bases). The CDR3 contains 15 residues. Per the germline V gene, CDR1 is MNHNS and CDR2 is SASEGT. V lost 2 bases to trimming and J lost 0 bases, with 8 bases between them. CDR3 sequence reads: CASSERGASNQPQHF. The DNA of the CDR3 is TGTGCCAGCAGTGAACGGGGGGCTAGCAATCAGCCCCAGCATTTT.

The chain joins TRBV19 to TRBJ2-3, with 8 bases that match TRBD2. After removal of 10 bases from V and 6 bases from J, the junction contained 9 bases not matched to a gene. CDR1 and CDR2 from the germline V gene are LNHDA and SQIVND (reference sequence). The CDR3 totals 13 residues. The CDR3 DNA reads as TGTGCCACAAAGGCCCCGGGGGGGGATACGCAGTATTTT. This translates into CATKAPGGDTQYF.

This sequence joins TRBV7-2 and TRBJ1-2; D possibly corresponds to TRBD1 (6 bases). CDR3 length: 14 residues. Per germline, CDR1 SGHTA and CDR2 FQGNSA. Trimming removed 5 bases from V and 4 bases from J, with 14 bases in between. This chain's CDR3 is CASSLRQVGYGYTF. As DNA, the CDR3 is TGTGCCAGCAGCCTTCGACAGGTTGGCTATGGCTACACCTTC.

V and J are TRBV7-2 and TRBJ1-2; a weak D match, TRBD1 (6 bases). This CDR3 spans 13 amino acids. Germline CDR1 and CDR2: SGHTA and FQGNSA. V lost 5 bases, J lost 6 bases, and 13 bases lay in between. This CDR3 is CASSPLTGHGYTF. The DNA for the CDR3 is TGTGCCAGCAGCCCCTTAACAGGGCATGGCTACACCTTC.

This clone was seen a handful of times. Here the CDR3 reads CASSPGQVNTGELFF. The CDR3 DNA reads TGCGCCAGCAGCCCCGGACAGGTGAACACCGGGGAGCTGTTTTTT. V gene TRBV4-3 combines with J gene TRBJ2-2; 7 nucleotides line up with TRBD1. Losses at the gene ends were 4 bases for V and 1 base for J; bases not matched to a gene: 3. CDR3 length equals 15 residues. Germline V CDR1 and CDR2: LGHNA, YSLEER.

This chain's CDR3 is CASSSRGFTSGNTIYF. The CDR3 DNA is TGTGCCAGCAGTTCCCGAGGTTTTACGAGTGGAAACACCATATATTTT. J is TRBJ1-3 and V is TRBV2; D is ambiguous. Germline CDR1 is SNHLY and CDR2 is FYNNEI. The CDR3 is made up of 16 amino acids. V was clipped by 5 bases and J by 3 bases, with 17 bases between them. The full variable domain, with the rest looked up from reference TRBV2 and TRBJ1-3, is EPEVTQTPSHQVTQMGQEVILRCVPISNHLYFYWYRQILGQKVEFLVSFYNNEISEKSEIFDDQFSVERPDGSNFTLKIRSTKLEDSAMYFCASSSRGFTSGNTIYFGEGSWLTVV.

This clone was counted a few times. This chain connects TRBV30 to TRBJ2-5; a possible D gene is TRBD1 (6 bases). Trimming shortened V by 0 bases and J by 5 bases, and 13 bases separated the two germline ends. Germline CDR1 is GTSNPN and CDR2 is SVGIG (reference sequence). There are 14 residues in the CDR3. In nucleotides, the CDR3 is TGTGCCTGGAGTGTATTGGGGGCTTGGGAGACCCAGTACTTC. Encoded protein: CAWSVLGAWETQYF.

This clone was detected a few times. The chain links TRBV28 to TRBJ2-1; 8 bases align to TRBD1. J gave up 9 bases and V 7 bases, and 14 bases lay outside the gene matches. The CDR3 is made up of 15 amino acids. Per germline, CDR1 MDHEN and CDR2 SYDVKM. The CDR3 sequence: CASIPGGGRFGEQFF. The CDR3 region has the DNA TGTGCCAGCATACCAGGGGGCGGCCGGTTCGGTGAGCAGTTCTTC. The full variable domain, rest sourced from reference TRBV28 and TRBJ2-1, is DVKVTQSSRYLVKRTGEKVFLECVQDMDHENMFWYRQDPGLGLRLIYFSYDVKMKEKGDIPEGYSVSREKKERFSLILESASTNQTSMYLCASIPGGGRFGEQFFGPGTRLTVL.

The gene calls are TRBV5-1 and TRBJ2-1, with D perhaps TRBD2 (5 bases). CDR1 SGHRS and CDR2 YFSETQ come from the germline V gene. Trimming took off 3 bases at V and 10 bases at J, with 17 bases between the two ends. The CDR3 sequence is 14 residues long. The CDR3, as DNA: TGCGCCAGCAGCTGGGAGACACAGTCGTGGGAGCAGTTCTTC. Translating gives CASSWETQSWEQFF.

This clone has only a few counts. The rearrangement uses TRBV19 and TRBJ1-1; 10 bases match TRBD1. Trimming at V came to 5 bases and at J to 6 bases, leaving 9 bases not matched to a gene. Germline lookup yields CDR1 LNHDA and CDR2 SQIVND (reference sequence). The CDR3 sequence is 15 residues long. This CDR3 reads CASSPYGQGVAEAFF. The CDR3 DNA sequence: TGTGCCAGTAGTCCTTACGGACAGGGGGTAGCTGAAGCTTTCTTT.

The chain joins TRBV6-6 to TRBJ2-3; no clear D gene. This CDR3 has 13 residues. Per the germline V gene, CDR1 is MNHNY and CDR2 is SVGAGI (reference sequence). Trimming removed 7 bases at V and 1 base at J, with 9 bases between. Here the CDR3 DNA reads TGTGCCAGCACCACCCGGGGCACAGATACGCAGTATTTT. Its translation: CASTTRGTDTQYF.

This chain connects TRBV6-1 to TRBJ1-5; D is ambiguous. CDR3 length equals 16 residues. V lost 0 bases to trimming and J lost 0 bases, with 9 bases between them. Germline loops: CDR1 MNHNS, CDR2 SASEGT. CDR3 DNA sequence: TGTGCCAGCAGTGAAGCGCTGGTCAGTAGCAATCAGCCCCAGCATTTT. Translated: CASSEALVSSNQPQHF.

The chain has TRBV2 and TRBJ1-1; possible D gene TRBD1, 5 bases. V dropped 7 bases and J dropped 1 base, with 16 bases sitting between them. Germline-derived CDR1 and CDR2 are SNHLY and FYNNEI. CDR3 length equals 15 residues. CDR3 region: CASTPSAGGNTEAFF. CDR3 in DNA: TGTGCCAGCACCCCGTCGGCGGGGGGGAACACTGAAGCTTTCTTT.

J is TRBJ2-7 and V is TRBV7-3, with a weak D call TRBD2 (5 bases). Germline values: CDR1 SGHTA, CDR2 FQGTGA. This CDR3 spans 15 amino acids. Trimming removed 6 bases from V and 3 bases from J, with 18 bases in between. The CDR3 spells CASSLGLSGFYEQYF. In DNA, the CDR3 is TGTGCCAGCAGTCTCGGACTCTCGGGGTTCTACGAGCAGTACTTC.

This clone was observed a handful of times. This rearrangement joins TRBV28 to TRBJ2-1; D may be TRBD2 (6 bases). Germline V gene data show CDR1 as MDHEN and CDR2 as SYDVKM. This CDR3 contains 14 residues. V lost 8 bases, J lost 2 bases, and 13 bases lay in between. The CDR3 coding sequence is TGTGCCAGCCTAGTGACGGGAGCCTACAATGAGCAGTTCTTC. Translation gives CASLVTGAYNEQFF.

The J gene is TRBJ1-2, the V gene TRBV6-5; TRBD1 might be the D (6 bases). The CDR3 sequence is 15 residues long. CDR1 is MNHEY and CDR2 is SVGAGI in the germline V gene. V lost 6 bases to trimming and J lost 5 bases, with 19 bases between them. The CDR3 nucleotides are TGTGCCAGCAGGCCCGGACAGAGGGGAGCGTATGGCTACACCTTC. It yields the protein CASRPGQRGAYGYTF.